The T cell receptor beta chain under discussion was sequenced for a study of low-dose radiotherapy and immunotherapy resistance in tumors. Alpha and beta chains were covered, as first-strand cDNA relied on TRAV- and TRBV-specific primers. The TCRs were subjected to amplification over approximately 20 PCR cycles employing a constant-region primer in conjunction with a V-primer adapter. TCRdb ran MiXCR on the reads and lists one entry per CDR3 protein. The data contain about 30,000 distinct CDR3 sequences, around 54% of them seen just once; the ten biggest clones take up 5.7%. This CDR3 spans 16 amino acids. V lost 0 bases to trimming and J lost 4 bases, with 11 bases between them. The germline CDR1 and CDR2 sequences are SGHRS and YFSETQ. Time point denoted: after trial treatment. This sample's treatment: LDRT plus nivolumab, ipilimumab, low-dose cyclophosphamide and aspirin (RACIN trial). This clonotype was seen many times.

This sequence originates from a male donor with gallbladder cancer. The rearrangement links TRBV5-1 to TRBJ2-6; no clear D. The specimen was PBMCs, collected after low-dose radiotherapy plus immunotherapy. The CDR3 nucleotides read TGCGCCAGCAGCTTGGAGGAAGGGTACGGGGCCAACGTCCTGACTTTC. It yields the protein CASSLEEGYGANVLTF.